This TCR beta chain appears in the sequencing data of a study of beta chain features in type 1 diabetes. Whole-study results and caveats: TCRB CDR3s were moderately but significantly shorter in Type 1 diabetes patients in all four CD4+ subsets.

The entirety of the isolated RNA underwent reverse transcription, so expressed TCRB transcripts were sequenced. Libraries were prepared by immunoSEQ multiplex PCR; TCRdb keeps only in-frame clonotypes and omits some of them. The sample carries 310,000 or so clones, about 15% recorded once. There are 15 residues in the CDR3. V was trimmed by 6 bases and J by 0 bases, leaving 9 bases between them. Looked up from germline, CDR1 is LNHDA and CDR2 is SQIVND (reference sequence). This clone showed up just a few times. Its antigen remains unidentified. Sequencing was carried out using naive CD4+ T cells from blood. The rearrangement uses TRBV19 and TRBJ1-6; D is ambiguous. The TCR originated in a man between 18 and 35 years old with type 1 diabetes. Here the CDR3 DNA reads TGTGCCAGTAGCCCCCGGAGCTCCTATAATTCACCCCTCCACTTT. This translates into CASSPRSSYNSPLHF.